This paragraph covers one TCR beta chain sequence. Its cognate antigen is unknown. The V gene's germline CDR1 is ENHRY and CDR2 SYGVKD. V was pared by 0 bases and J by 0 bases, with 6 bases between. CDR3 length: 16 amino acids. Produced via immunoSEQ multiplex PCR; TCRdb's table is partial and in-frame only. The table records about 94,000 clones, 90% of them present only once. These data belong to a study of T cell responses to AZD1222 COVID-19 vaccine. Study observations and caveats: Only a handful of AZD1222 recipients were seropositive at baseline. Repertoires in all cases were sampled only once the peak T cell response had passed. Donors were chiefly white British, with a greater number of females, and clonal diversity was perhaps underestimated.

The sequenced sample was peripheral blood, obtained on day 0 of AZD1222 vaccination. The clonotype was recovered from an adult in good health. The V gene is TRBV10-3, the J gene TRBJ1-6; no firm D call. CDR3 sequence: CAISESRGSYNSPLHF. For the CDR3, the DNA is TGTGCCATCAGTGAGTCTCGCGGCTCCTATAATTCACCCCTCCACTTT.